This T cell receptor beta chain was retrieved from a study of cytotoxic CD8 clonotypes in ibrutinib-treated CLL. The study, taken as a whole, reports: Public clonotypes were uncommon and contracted or stayed stable on treatment.

Worth noting for this clone: Its antigen remains unidentified.

Germline assignment: CDR1 SGHKS and CDR2 YYEKEE (reference sequence). The CDR3 loop spans 16 amino acids. The V and J ends lost 1 base and 1 base, in that order; junction bases with no gene match: 4. This table comes from immunoSEQ multiplex PCR, and its TCRdb copy is limited to in-frame clones, with some not included. Of around 160,000 clones listed, approximately 90% were seen once; the top ten hold about 3%. The input for sequencing was PBMCs, taken at disease progression, from a patient treated with ibrutinib. The sequence was obtained from a human donor with chronic lymphocytic leukemia. The chain has TRBV5-5 and TRBJ2-1; 8 bases are a match to TRBD1. This CDR3 is CASSLQGQESYNEQFF. In nucleotides, the CDR3 is TGTGCCAGCAGCTTGCAGGGACAGGAGTCCTACAATGAGCAGTTCTTC.